This T cell receptor (beta chain) was identified in a study of T cell responses to AZD1222 COVID-19 vaccine. The table came from immunoSEQ multiplex PCR; TCRdb's copy has only in-frame clones and leaves some out. In the table there are about 190,000 clones, 85% to 90% of which are singletons. Germline V gene data show CDR1 as SEHNR and CDR2 as FQNEAQ (reference sequence). V lost 0 bases and J lost 1, with 9 bases in between. The CDR3 contains 15 residues. The sequences come from peripheral blood, collected on day 0 of MenACWY control vaccination. The genes are TRBV7-9 and TRBJ1-1; no firm D call. The sequence came from an adult in good health. The CDR3 loop is CASSLALTSNTEAFF. Written as DNA, the CDR3 is TGTGCCAGCAGCTTAGCGCTGACATCGAACACTGAAGCTTTCTTT.